The entry that follows covers one T cell receptor beta chain sequence. Its antigen is not identified. This specimen comes from a study of blood T cell dynamics during melanoma immunotherapy. Study as a whole: Metastatic melanoma patients received first-line pembrolizumab or nivolumab plus ipilimumab. Study findings and constraints: It remained unknown if the driving T cell clones were melanoma-specific.

Time point indicated: week 3, after first cycle of checkpoint inhibitor. One draw preceded checkpoint blockade; another followed its first cycle at week 3. At 12 weeks after first infusion, RECIST 1.1 defined response for most patients. Trimming at V came to 2 bases and at J to 4 bases, leaving 3 bases not matched to a gene. Per germline, CDR1 MNHEY and CDR2 SVGAGI. The CDR3 is 16 amino acids. Libraries were prepared by immunoSEQ multiplex PCR; TCRdb keeps only in-frame clonotypes and omits some of them. Here the sample spans more than 12,000 clones, about 94% being singletons. The sequence was collected from a human donor with melanoma. This material consisted of blood, taken from a patient treated with checkpoint blockade. The chain joins TRBV6-5 to TRBJ2-3, with TRBD2 matching 13 bases. In DNA, the CDR3 is TGTGCCAGCAGTTACGGGACTAGCGGGGCAGCAGATACGCAGTATTTT. Translation gives CASSYGTSGAADTQYF.